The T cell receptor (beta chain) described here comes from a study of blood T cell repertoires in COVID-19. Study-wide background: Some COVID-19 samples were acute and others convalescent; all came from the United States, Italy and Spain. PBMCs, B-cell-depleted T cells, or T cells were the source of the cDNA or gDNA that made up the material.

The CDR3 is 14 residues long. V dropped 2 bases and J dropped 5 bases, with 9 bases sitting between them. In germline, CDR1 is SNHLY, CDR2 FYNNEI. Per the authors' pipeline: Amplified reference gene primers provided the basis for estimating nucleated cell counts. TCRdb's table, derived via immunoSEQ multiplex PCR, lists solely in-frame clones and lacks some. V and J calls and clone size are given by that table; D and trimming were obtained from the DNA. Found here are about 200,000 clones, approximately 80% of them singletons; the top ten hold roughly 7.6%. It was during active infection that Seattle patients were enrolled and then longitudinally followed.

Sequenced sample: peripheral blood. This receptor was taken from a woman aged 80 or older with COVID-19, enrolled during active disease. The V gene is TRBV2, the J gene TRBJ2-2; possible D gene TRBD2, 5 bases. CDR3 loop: CASSEWRGTGELFF. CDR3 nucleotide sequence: TGTGCCAGCAGTGAATGGCGAGGGACCGGGGAGCTGTTTTTT.